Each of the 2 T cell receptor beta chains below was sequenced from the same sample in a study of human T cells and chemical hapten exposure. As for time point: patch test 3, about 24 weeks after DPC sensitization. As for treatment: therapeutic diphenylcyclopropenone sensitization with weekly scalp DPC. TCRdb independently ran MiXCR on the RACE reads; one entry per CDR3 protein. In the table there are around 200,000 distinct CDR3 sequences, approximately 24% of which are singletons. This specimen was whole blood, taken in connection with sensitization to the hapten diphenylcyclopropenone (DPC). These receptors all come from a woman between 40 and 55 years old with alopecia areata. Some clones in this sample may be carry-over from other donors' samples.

In DNA, the CDR3 is TGCGCCAGCAGCCAAGCCGCTAGCGGGAGCGGAGAGACCCAGTACTTC. This encodes CASSQAASGSGETQYF. This chain connects TRBV4-1 to TRBJ2-5; TRBD2 matches at 10 bases. Trimming took 1 base from V and 4 from J; bases not matched to a gene: 6. The CDR3 covers 16 residues. Germline-derived CDR1 and CDR2 are MGHRA and YSYEKL.

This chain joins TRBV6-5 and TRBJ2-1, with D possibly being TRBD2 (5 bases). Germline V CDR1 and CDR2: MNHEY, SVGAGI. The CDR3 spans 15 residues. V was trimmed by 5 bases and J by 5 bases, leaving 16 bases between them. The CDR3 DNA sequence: TGTGCCAGCAGTCACGCCGGGAAGCGCGACAATGAGCAGTTCTTC. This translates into CASSHAGKRDNEQFF.